A single sample is the source of the 26 T cell receptor beta chains below, sequenced in a study of T cell repertoires in cytomegalovirus infection. TCRdb itself ran the reads through MiXCR, one entry per CDR3 protein. The profile shows 600,000 to 700,000 distinct CDR3 sequences, 33% of them singletons. For these receptors, no antigen is known. Source: cultured PBMCs, taken from culture after CMV antigen stimulation. These receptors were obtained from a human donor in good health (CMV status not recorded). Some clones in this sample may be carry-over from other donors' samples.

This clonotype has just a few counts. The chain carries TRBV19 and TRBJ1-6; D is ambiguous. Looked up from germline, CDR1 is LNHDA and CDR2 is SQIVND (reference sequence). Trimming shortened V by 3 bases and J by 8 bases, and 8 bases separated the two germline ends. The CDR3 has 13 amino acids. CDR3 nucleotides: TGTGCCAGTAGTATCCCGCCCGATTCACCCCTCCACTTT. It codes for CASSIPPDSPLHF.

V gene TRBV20-1 combines with J gene TRBJ1-1; TRBD1 aligns across 7 bases. Unmatched junction bases numbered 9, after V lost 4 bases and J lost 1 base. Germline CDR1 and CDR2: DFQATT and SNEGSKA (reference sequence). CDR3 size: 15 residues. The CDR3: CSAIPIRDRNTEAFF. For the CDR3, the DNA is TGCAGTGCTATTCCTATCCGGGACAGGAACACTGAAGCTTTCTTT.

The chain links TRBV15 to TRBJ2-1; D might be TRBD2 (5 bases). Germline assignment: CDR1 LNHNV and CDR2 YYDKDF (reference sequence). The V gene lost 9 bases and the J gene lost 8 bases, with 20 bases spanning the gap. This CDR3 has 14 amino acids. The DNA for the CDR3 is TGTGCCACAACCCAGGCGGGCCGTTTCGATGAGCAGTTCTTC. This encodes CATTQAGRFDEQFF.

V usage is TRBV20-1 and J usage is TRBJ2-3, with D uncertain. Trimming shortened V by 6 bases and J by 0 bases, and 13 bases separated the two germline ends. This CDR3 contains 14 residues. Germline V lookup: CDR1 DFQATT, CDR2 SNEGSKA (reference sequence). CDR3 residues: CSAVDLTSTDTQYF. CDR3 sequence (DNA): TGCAGTGCCGTGGACCTTACTAGCACAGATACGCAGTATTTT.

This clonotype was observed a few times. The chain is built from TRBV18 and TRBJ1-5; D gene uncertain. This CDR3 comprises 16 residues. Per germline, CDR1 KGHSH and CDR2 LQKENI. With 0 bases removed from V and 2 bases from J, the gap between germline ends came to 11 bases. CDR3 residues: CASSPPGGDGNQPQHF. CDR3 coding DNA: TGTGCCAGCTCACCACCGGGTGGGGATGGCAATCAGCCCCAGCATTTT.

The V gene is TRBV12-3 or TRBV12-4, the J gene TRBJ2-7, with unresolved D. This CDR3 is 12 amino acids long. V was clipped by 2 bases and J by 6 bases, with 8 bases between them. The CDR3 here is CASSLSPSEQYF. The CDR3 bases are TGTGCCAGCAGTTTAAGTCCATCCGAGCAGTACTTC.

V and J are TRBV20-1 and TRBJ1-1; D gene ambiguous. The length of the CDR3 is 15 residues. Deletions cut 0 bases from V and 8 bases from J, with 19 bases between. CDR1 and CDR2 from the germline V gene are DFQATT and SNEGSKA (reference sequence). CDR3 bases: TGCAGTGCTAGAGATTTGGGAAGACAACTACCCGAAGCTTTCTTT. This translates into CSARDLGRQLPEAFF.

DNA for the CDR3: TGTGCCAGCAGTTCGTCAGGTCCAGTGACCGGGGAGCTGTTTTTT. Protein sequence: CASSSSGPVTGELFF. This chain links TRBV6-6 with TRBJ2-2, with D unclear. CDR3 length equals 15 residues. With 4 bases removed from V and 5 bases from J, the gap between germline ends came to 14 bases. Germline V gives CDR1 MNHNY, CDR2 SVGAGI (reference sequence).

This clonotype was found a few times. The chain has TRBV27 and TRBJ1-4; tentatively, D is TRBD1 (6 bases). Germline V gene sequence: CDR1 MNHEY, CDR2 SMNVEV (reference sequence). V was trimmed by 0 bases and J by 5 bases, leaving 16 bases between them. CDR3 length equals 17 residues. CDR3 sequence (DNA): TGTGCCAGCAGTTTATCGGGGGGCGCTTCCCGAAATGAAAAACTGTTTTTT. Translating gives CASSLSGGASRNEKLFF.

In this sample, this clonotype turned up many times. The genes are TRBV7-6 and TRBJ2-3, with 7 nucleotides matching TRBD1. The CDR3 has 13 amino acids. Germline V gene lookup returns CDR1 SGHVS and CDR2 FNYEAQ. V gave up 5 bases and J gave up 8 bases; unmatched junction bases: 7. For the CDR3, the DNA is TGTGCCAGCAGCATGTTCCGGGACAGTACGCAGTATTTT. Amino acids: CASSMFRDSTQYF.

This clonotype has a handful of counts. V and J are TRBV6-2 or TRBV6-3 and TRBJ2-2; 8 nucleotides align to TRBD2. Germline CDR1 reads MNHEY; CDR2 reads SVGEGT. V was clipped by 4 bases and J by 7 bases; unmatched bases: 11. This CDR3 comprises 16 residues. In nucleotides, the CDR3 is TGTGCCAGCAGTTGGGCGACTAGCGTACGGCACGGGGAGCTGTTTTTT. Its translation: CASSWATSVRHGELFF.

The chain joins TRBV20-1 to TRBJ2-1, with no clear D. Trimming pared 4 bases from V and 0 bases from J, leaving 10 bases between. This CDR3 spans 14 amino acids. CDR1 is DFQATT, CDR2 SNEGSKA, per germline (reference sequence). Here the CDR3 reads CSATAPSSYNEQFF. The CDR3 bases are TGCAGTGCTACTGCGCCGAGCTCCTACAATGAGCAGTTCTTC.

This clonotype was counted ten times or more. The V gene is TRBV7-2, the J gene TRBJ1-1; 9 bases agree with TRBD1. The germline V gene has CDR1 SGHTA and CDR2 FQGNSA. Unmatched junction bases numbered 2, after V lost 5 bases and J lost 10 bases. The CDR3 is 11 amino acids. This CDR3 reads CASSNRGRAFF. For the CDR3, the DNA is TGTGCCAGCAGCAACAGGGGGCGAGCTTTCTTT.

V and J are TRBV7-6 and TRBJ2-7; the D is unclear. V was shortened by 4 bases and J by 0 bases, with 13 bases between the two germline ends. This CDR3 region has 15 residues. CDR1 and CDR2 from the germline V gene are SGHVS and FNYEAQ. This CDR3 reads CASSSQYAYSYEQYF. CDR3 sequence (DNA): TGTGCCAGCAGCTCCCAGTATGCCTACTCCTACGAGCAGTACTTC. Drawing the rest from reference TRBV7-6 and TRBJ2-7, the complete variable domain is GAGVSQSPRYKVTKRGQDVALRCDPISGHVSLYWYRQALGQGPEFLTYFNYEAQQDKSGLPNDRFSAERPEGSISTLTIQRTEQRDSAMYRCASSSQYAYSYEQYFGPGTRLTVT.

This clonotype has a handful of counts. The chain uses TRBV4-2 and TRBJ2-1, with 9 positions matching TRBD2. The CDR3 is 18 amino acids. The ends lost 0 bases at V and 7 bases at J; junction bases unmatched: 13. The germline V gene has CDR1 LGHNA and CDR2 YNFKEQ. The CDR3 here is CASSQERLSGGRGNEQFF. The CDR3 region has the DNA TGTGCCAGCAGCCAAGAGCGGCTTTCGGGCGGGAGGGGGAATGAGCAGTTCTTC.

The V gene is TRBV3-1, the J gene TRBJ1-5; D is ambiguous. CDR3 length equals 13 residues. Germline CDR1 is LGHDT and CDR2 is YNNKEL (reference sequence). Trimming stripped 3 bases from V and 11 bases from J, with 14 bases between. CDR3 region: CASSQTDLSAQHF. CDR3 nucleotide sequence: TGTGCCAGCAGCCAGACGGACCTCTCGGCCCAGCATTTT.

This clonotype occurred a few times. The rearrangement links TRBV11-2 to TRBJ2-1, with D hard to call. Between the trimmed V and J ends, which lost 5 bases and 5 bases, there was a span of 13 bases. Germline V gene lookup returns CDR1 SGHAT and CDR2 FQNNGV. The CDR3 has 14 residues. Written as DNA, the CDR3 is TGTGCCAGCAGCCCAACCCCCAGAAACAATGAGCAGTTCTTC. This translates into CASSPTPRNNEQFF.

This clonotype was counted only a few times. V gene TRBV2 combines with J gene TRBJ1-2, with unresolved D. This CDR3 has 14 residues. Deletions cut 5 bases from V and 4 bases from J, with 14 bases between. Germline V gene lookup returns CDR1 SNHLY and CDR2 FYNNEI. The chain's CDR3 is CASSLGRDPYGYTF. The DNA of the CDR3 is TGTGCCAGCAGTCTTGGGCGCGATCCCTATGGCTACACCTTC.

This clonotype was found many times. The chain carries TRBV28 and TRBJ1-5; D is uncertain. Trimming took 11 bases from V and 6 from J, leaving 17 bases between them. Germline CDR1 MDHEN, CDR2 SYDVKM. The CDR3 has 13 amino acids. In nucleotides, the CDR3 is TGTGCCCTTGGGCCCGCTCCCACTCAGCCCCAGCATTTT. This encodes CALGPAPTQPQHF.

This clonotype has more than one count but fewer than ten. V gene TRBV7-9 combines with J gene TRBJ2-4; D may be TRBD2 (5 bases). Germline V gene data show CDR1 as SEHNR and CDR2 as FQNEAQ (reference sequence). The CDR3 covers 13 residues. V lost 5 bases and J lost 14, with 19 bases in between. The DNA of the CDR3 is TGTGCCAGCAGCCCCGAGGGATCTTTGGAGAAGTACTTC. Amino acids: CASSPEGSLEKYF.

The V and J genes are TRBV20-1 and TRBJ1-1, with TRBD1 identical over 7 bases. The V gene end was trimmed by 4 bases and the J gene end by 3 bases; junction bases not matched to a gene: 8. The length of the CDR3 is 14 residues. The germline V gene has CDR1 DFQATT and CDR2 SNEGSKA (reference sequence). CDR3 coding DNA: TGCAGTGCTACCAGGGGGTCAGCGGACACTGAAGCTTTCTTT. Amino acids: CSATRGSADTEAFF.

There are a few counts of this clonotype. The chain links TRBV7-2 to TRBJ1-1, with no clear D. Trimming removed 1 base from V and 11 bases from J, with 14 bases in between. Germline lookup yields CDR1 SGHTA and CDR2 FQGNSA. This CDR3 spans 13 amino acids. CDR3 in amino acids: CASSLGHGYGAFF. The CDR3, as DNA: TGTGCCAGCAGCTTAGGTCATGGGTACGGGGCTTTCTTT. Combining the CDR3 with reference TRBV7-2 and TRBJ1-1 gives the whole variable domain GAGVSQSPSNKVTEKGKDVELRCDPISGHTALYWYRQSLGQGLEFLIYFQGNSAPDKSGLPSDRFSAERTGGSVSTLTIQRTQQEDSAVYLCASSLGHGYGAFFGQGTRLTVV.

Only a few counts were recorded for this clonotype. The genes are TRBV15 and TRBJ2-3, with D possibly being TRBD2 (5 bases). Trimming took off 5 bases at V and 0 bases at J, with 9 bases between the two ends. The CDR3 is 14 residues long. CDR1 is LNHNV and CDR2 is YYDKDF in the germline V gene (reference sequence). CDR3 DNA sequence: TGTGCCACCAGCGATGGCGGGAGCACAGATACGCAGTATTTT. Translation: CATSDGGSTDTQYF.

The chain employs TRBV15 and TRBJ2-7; D is ambiguous. V was pared by 1 base and J by 6 bases, with 10 bases between. CDR1 and CDR2 from the germline V gene are LNHNV and YYDKDF (reference sequence). The CDR3 covers 13 residues. The CDR3 DNA reads as TGTGCCACCAGCAGAGTGAGTGGGCGCGAGCAGTACTTC. It specifies CATSRVSGREQYF.

This clonotype was recorded a few times. The rearrangement uses TRBV6-2 or TRBV6-3 and TRBJ2-1; tentatively, D is TRBD1 or TRBD2 (5 bases each). The CDR3 contains 12 residues. Trimming stripped 7 bases from V and 9 bases from J, with 13 bases between. The germline CDR1 and CDR2 sequences are MNHEY and SVGEGT. CDR3 bases: TGTGCCAGCAAGCCGGCCGGGGCTGAGCAGTTCTTC. Translated, it gives CASKPAGAEQFF.

The gene calls are TRBV18 and TRBJ1-1; 8 bases are shared with TRBD1. This CDR3 is built from 16 residues. The V gene end was trimmed by 6 bases and the J gene end by 2 bases; junction bases not matched to a gene: 11. Germline V lookup: CDR1 KGHSH, CDR2 LQKENI. The CDR3, as DNA: TGTGCCAGCTCCCCGGCTATGGGACAGGTCAACACTGAAGCTTTCTTT. Protein product: CASSPAMGQVNTEAFF. Looking up the rest from reference TRBV18 and TRBJ1-1 gives the full variable domain: NAGVMQNPRHLVRRRGQEARLRCSPMKGHSHVYWYRQLPEEGLKFMVYLQKENIIDESGMPKERFSAEFPKEGPSILRIQQVVRGDSAAYFCASSPAMGQVNTEAFFGQGTRLTVV.